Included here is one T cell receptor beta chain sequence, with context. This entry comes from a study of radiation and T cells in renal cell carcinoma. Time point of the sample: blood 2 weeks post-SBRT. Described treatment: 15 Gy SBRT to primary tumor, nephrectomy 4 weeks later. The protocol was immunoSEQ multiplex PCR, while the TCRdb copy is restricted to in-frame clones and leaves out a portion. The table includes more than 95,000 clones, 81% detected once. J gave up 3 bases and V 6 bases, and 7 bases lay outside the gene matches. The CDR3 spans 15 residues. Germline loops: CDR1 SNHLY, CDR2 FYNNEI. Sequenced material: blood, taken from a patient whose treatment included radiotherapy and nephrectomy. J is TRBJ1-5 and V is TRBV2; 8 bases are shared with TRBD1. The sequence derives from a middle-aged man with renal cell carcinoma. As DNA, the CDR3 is TGTGCCAGCAGAAACGACAGGGGCCCCAATCAGCCCCAGCATTTT. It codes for CASRNDRGPNQPQHF.